The entry below gives a single TCR beta chain sequence along with its context. CDR3 size: 19 residues. V lost 4 bases and J lost 2; bases outside the gene matches: 12. Germline assignment: CDR1 MDHEN and CDR2 SYDVKM. Among the 110 or so subjects of the validation cohort, separate from the roughly 600-subject first cohort, were the donors. This sample is part of a study of cytomegalovirus exposure and HLA in healthy donors. TCRdb's copy holds only in-frame clones and misses some; the assay was immunoSEQ multiplex PCR. The table lists about 76,000 clones, 94% of them singletons, with roughly 0.6% in the top ten.

Sequencing input: PBMCs. The TCR was taken from a woman aged 18-29 years in good health and CMV-seronegative. The J gene is TRBJ2-5, the V gene TRBV28; 14 bases map to TRBD2. DNA of the CDR3: TGTGCCAGCAGTTGGCGTCCCGGGACTAGCGGGGGAGTACAAGAGACCCAGTACTTC. Protein product: CASSWRPGTSGGVQETQYF.